This T cell receptor beta chain was retrieved from a study of cytomegalovirus exposure and HLA in healthy donors. Background on the study: Drawn from HLA-typed donors, 65 million to 100 million unique TCRs were held in an early data release.

With regard to this clone: Its matching antigen is unknown.

CDR3 length equals 15 residues. The junction had 12 bases not matched to a gene; V was cut back by 5 bases and J by 7 bases. Germline V lookup: CDR1 LNHNV, CDR2 YYDKDF (reference sequence). Study results and limitations: TCR beta V- and J-gene trimming was later associated with a missense DCLRE1C variant. A list of approximately 160 TCR beta chains associated with cytomegalovirus was given.

At sampling all donors were nominally healthy, likely with unrecorded immune exposures. This PCR relied on a set of 60 Vbeta primers and 13 Jbeta primers. Sequencing was performed with immunoSEQ multiplex PCR; in TCRdb, only in-frame clones are kept and a portion is missing. The table includes 150,000 to 200,000 clones, roughly 12% detected once. The material sequenced was PBMCs. This receptor was obtained from a man aged 45 to 65 in good health and CMV-seropositive. The gene calls are TRBV15 and TRBJ2-5; 8 bases match TRBD1. The DNA for the CDR3 is TGTGCCACCAGCGCGACCCAGACAGGGGACAGGACCCAGTACTTC. As protein: CATSATQTGDRTQYF. The whole variable domain, remainder taken from reference TRBV15 and TRBJ2-5, is DAMVIQNPRYQVTQFGKPVTLSCSQTLNHNVMYWYQQKSSQAPKLLFHYYDKDFNNEADTPDNFQSRRPNTSFCFLDIRSPGLGDTAMYLCATSATQTGDRTQYFGPGTRLLVL.